The 17 T cell receptor beta chains below all came from one sample that was sequenced in a study of vaccination and CD4 T cells after COVID-19. Time point described: late sampling 161 to 241 days after vaccination in three convalescent patients. Sample treatment: roughly ten-day PBMC culture with coronavirus spike peptide pools or control peptides (ViraFEST assay). The Oncomine TCR Beta short-read assay sequenced DNA from cultured CD4+ T cells. TCRdb ran MiXCR on the PCR reads and lists one entry per CDR3 protein. The profile shows around 20,000 distinct CDR3 sequences, about 45% of them singletons. Antigen specificity for these receptors is unknown. Here the sequenced sample was CD4+ T cells from blood, cultured in vitro, taken about 7 months after SARS-CoV-2 vaccination. The receptors shown here come from a human donor who had recovered from COVID-19.

V is TRBV25-1 and J is TRBJ2-5; the D call may be TRBD1 or TRBD2 (5 bases each). Trimming took off 8 bases at V and 4 bases at J, with 14 bases between the two ends. The CDR3 length is 13 residues. The germline V gene encodes CDR1 MGHDK and CDR2 SYGVNS. CDR3 DNA: TGTGCCAGCGGGACGCTGGGGTCAGAGACCCAGTACTTC. It encodes CASGTLGSETQYF. Variable domain in full (rest from reference TRBV25-1 and TRBJ2-5): EADIYQTPRYLVIGTGKKITLECSQTMGHDKMYWYQQDPGMELHLIHYSYGVNSTEKGDLSSESTVSRIRTEHFPLTLESARPSHTSQYLCASGTLGSETQYFGPGTRLLVL.

V is TRBV6-1 and J is TRBJ2-7; 8 positions match TRBD1. After removal of 5 bases from V and 0 bases from J, the junction contained 15 bases not matched to a gene. The germline CDR1 and CDR2 sequences are MNHNS and SASEGT. CDR3 size: 18 residues. This chain's CDR3 is CASSKGQGGAPSSYEQYF. The CDR3 nucleotides are TGTGCCAGCAGTAAAGGACAGGGTGGAGCACCTAGCTCCTACGAGCAGTACTTC.

V gene TRBV24-1 combines with J gene TRBJ2-1, with D uncertain. CDR1 is KGHDR, CDR2 SFDVKD, per germline. The CDR3 is made up of 15 amino acids. Trimming shortened V by 3 bases and J by 6 bases, and 14 bases separated the two germline ends. This CDR3 reads CATSDPNPETNEQFF. CDR3 in DNA: TGTGCCACCAGTGATCCTAATCCCGAGACCAATGAGCAGTTCTTC.

V usage is TRBV5-4 and J usage is TRBJ2-7; D gene unclear. Germline-derived CDR1 and CDR2 are SGHNT and YYREEE (reference sequence). V dropped 5 bases and J dropped 0 bases, with 18 bases sitting between them. CDR3 length: 16 residues. The CDR3: CASSFGLSQSSYEQYF. The CDR3 nucleotides read TGTGCCAGCAGTTTCGGGCTTTCTCAGAGCTCCTACGAGCAGTACTTC.

In this sample, this clonotype turned up once. The chain is built from TRBV5-8 and TRBJ2-7; D perhaps matches TRBD1 (6 bases). The CDR3 contains 13 residues. V gave up 0 bases and J gave up 5 bases, with 9 bases separating them. Germline CDR1 reads SGHTS; CDR2 reads YDEGEE. CDR3 in DNA: TGTGCCAGCAGCTTGGCCCCAGGGGACGAGCAGTACTTC. This codes for CASSLAPGDEQYF.

This chain connects TRBV15 to TRBJ1-4; TRBD1 might be the D (5 bases). Germline V CDR1 and CDR2: LNHNV, YYDKDF (reference sequence). The CDR3 contains 16 residues. Trimming removed 1 base at V and 7 bases at J, with 16 bases between. The CDR3: CATSRGLAGRAEKLFF. CDR3 sequence (DNA): TGTGCCACCAGCAGAGGTCTTGCGGGGCGTGCTGAAAAACTGTTTTTT.

The chain recombines TRBV6-2 or TRBV6-3 with TRBJ2-1, with a weak D call TRBD2 (5 bases). The CDR3 runs to 17 residues. The V end lost 0 bases, the J end lost 4 bases, and 16 bases lay between the germline ends. Germline-derived CDR1 and CDR2 are MNHEY and SVGEGT. The CDR3 here is CASSYSSGGGSYNEQFF. The CDR3 DNA sequence: TGTGCCAGCAGTTACTCATCGGGTGGCGGGTCTTACAATGAGCAGTTCTTC.

This chain links TRBV7-6 with TRBJ2-7; D is uncertain. The CDR3 length is 13 residues. Germline V CDR1 and CDR2: SGHVS, FNYEAQ. With 5 bases removed from V and 2 bases from J, the gap between germline ends came to 10 bases. CDR3 loop: CASSDANPYEQYF. The DNA for the CDR3 is TGTGCCAGCAGCGACGCCAATCCCTACGAGCAGTACTTC.

The chain is built from TRBV7-3 and TRBJ2-2; TRBD2 matches at 7 bases. Germline CDR1 is SGHTA and CDR2 is FQGTGA. This CDR3 comprises 15 residues. J lost 3 bases, V lost 3 bases, and 4 bases had no gene match. DNA for the CDR3: TGTGCCAGCAGCTTGCGGGGGTCAGACACCGGGGAGCTGTTTTTT. Protein product: CASSLRGSDTGELFF.

This clonotype occurred once. One end of the junction varies from germline; a read error may be responsible. V usage is TRBV7-2 and J usage is TRBJ2-3; D remains unclear. Germline V gene sequence: CDR1 SGHTA, CDR2 FQGNSA. There are 14 residues in the CDR3. CDR3 DNA sequence: TGTGCCAGCAGCCCGCCCACGATCACAGATGCGCAGTATTTT. This encodes CASSPPTITDAQYF.

The chain combines TRBV20-1 with TRBJ2-3, with no clear D. Germline V lookup: CDR1 DFQATT, CDR2 SNEGSKA (reference sequence). The CDR3 is 15 residues long. V lost 0 bases and J 2 bases, leaving 12 bases between the germline ends. The CDR3 DNA is TGCAGTGCTAGAGATCATGTAGGCCCCACAGATACGCAGTATTTT. Amino acid sequence: CSARDHVGPTDTQYF.

This chain joins TRBV6-2 or TRBV6-3 and TRBJ2-1; no definite D call. Per the germline V gene, CDR1 is MNHEY and CDR2 is SVGEGT. Between the trimmed V and J ends, which lost 0 bases and 10 bases, there was a span of 4 bases. This CDR3 region has 11 residues. The CDR3 DNA reads TGTGCCAGCAGTTACTCGAGGGAGCAGTTCTTC. It translates to CASSYSREQFF.

The sample holds a few counts of this clonotype. The chain couples TRBV27 to TRBJ1-1, with D unresolved. Germline V lookup: CDR1 MNHEY, CDR2 SMNVEV (reference sequence). V was shortened by 3 bases and J by 1 base, with 18 bases between the two germline ends. The CDR3 contains 17 residues. The CDR3 DNA is TGTGCCAGCAGTTTCTCTATCGATGGAGGACGGAACACTGAAGCTTTCTTT. It specifies CASSFSIDGGRNTEAFF.

This clonotype was seen only a few times. The gene calls are TRBV20-1 and TRBJ1-1; no firm D call. Germline values: CDR1 DFQATT, CDR2 SNEGSKA (reference sequence). There are 14 residues in the CDR3. The germline V and J ends were trimmed by 5 bases and 0 bases, with 13 bases remaining between them. Written as DNA, the CDR3 is TGCAGTGCTCGGAGACGGCGAGTGAACACTGAAGCTTTCTTT. It codes for CSARRRRVNTEAFF.

The V call is TRBV28, the J call TRBJ2-1, with a possible D match to TRBD2 (5 bases). Germline CDR1 and CDR2: MDHEN and SYDVKM. V was shortened by 5 bases and J by 8 bases, with 10 bases between the two germline ends. CDR3 length equals 12 residues. Here the CDR3 reads CASSGSYDEQFF. The DNA for the CDR3 is TGTGCCAGCAGTGGGAGTTACGATGAGCAGTTCTTC. The complete variable domain, with remaining parts taken from reference TRBV28 and TRBJ2-1, reads DVKVTQSSRYLVKRTGEKVFLECVQDMDHENMFWYRQDPGLGLRLIYFSYDVKMKEKGDIPEGYSVSREKKERFSLILESASTNQTSMYLCASSGSYDEQFFGPGTRLTVL.

The rearrangement uses TRBV20-1 and TRBJ2-3, with D perhaps given as TRBD1 or TRBD2 (5 bases each). Per the germline V gene, CDR1 is DFQATT and CDR2 is SNEGSKA (reference sequence). V was cut by 5 bases and J by 4 bases, with 10 bases left in between. CDR3 length: 12 residues. DNA for the CDR3: TGCAGTGCTGGGGACGGACCAGATACGCAGTATTTT. This encodes CSAGDGPDTQYF.

The CDR3: CAWSQGAVYEQYF. The CDR3 coding sequence is TGTGCCTGGAGTCAGGGGGCCGTGTACGAGCAGTACTTC. The chain employs TRBV30 and TRBJ2-7; TRBD1 aligns across 8 bases. The junction had 4 bases not matched to a gene; V was cut back by 2 bases and J by 4 bases. CDR3 size: 13 residues. The germline gives CDR1 GTSNPN, CDR2 SVGIG (reference sequence).